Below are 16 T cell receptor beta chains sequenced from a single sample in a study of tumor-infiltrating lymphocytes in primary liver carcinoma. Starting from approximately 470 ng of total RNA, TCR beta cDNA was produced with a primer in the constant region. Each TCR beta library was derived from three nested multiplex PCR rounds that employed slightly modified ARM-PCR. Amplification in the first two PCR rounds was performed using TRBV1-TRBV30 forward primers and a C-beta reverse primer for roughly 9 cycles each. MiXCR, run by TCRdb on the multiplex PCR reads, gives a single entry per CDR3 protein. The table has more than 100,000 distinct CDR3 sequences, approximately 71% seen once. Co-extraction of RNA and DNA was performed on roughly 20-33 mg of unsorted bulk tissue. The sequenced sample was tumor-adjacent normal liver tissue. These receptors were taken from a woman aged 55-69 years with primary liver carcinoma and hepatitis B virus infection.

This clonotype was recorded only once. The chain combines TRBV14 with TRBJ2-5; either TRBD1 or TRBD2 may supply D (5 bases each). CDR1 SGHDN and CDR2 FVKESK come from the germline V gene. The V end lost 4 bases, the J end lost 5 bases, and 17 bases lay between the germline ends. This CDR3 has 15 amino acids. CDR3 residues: CASSRDLRGRETQYF. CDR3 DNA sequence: TGTGCCAGCAGCCGAGATCTAAGGGGACGGGAGACCCAGTACTTC. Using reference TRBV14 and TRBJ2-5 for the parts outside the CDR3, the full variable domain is EAGVTQFPSHSVIEKGQTVTLRCDPISGHDNLYWYRRVMGKEIKFLLHFVKESKQDESGMPNNRFLAERTGGTYSTLKVQPAELEDSGVYFCASSRDLRGRETQYFGPGTRLLVL.

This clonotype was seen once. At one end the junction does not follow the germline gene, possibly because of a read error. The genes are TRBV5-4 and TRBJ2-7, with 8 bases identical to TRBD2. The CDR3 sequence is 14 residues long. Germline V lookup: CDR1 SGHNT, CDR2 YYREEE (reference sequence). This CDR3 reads CTSGLGLAGYEQYF. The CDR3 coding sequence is TGTACCAGCGGCTTGGGTCTAGCGGGCTACGAGCAGTACTTC.

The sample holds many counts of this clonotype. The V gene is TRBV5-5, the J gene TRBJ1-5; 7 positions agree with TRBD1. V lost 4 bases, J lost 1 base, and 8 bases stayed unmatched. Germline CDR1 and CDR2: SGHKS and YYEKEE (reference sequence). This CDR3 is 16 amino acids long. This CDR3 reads CASSQNRGRSNQPQHF. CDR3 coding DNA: TGTGCCAGCAGCCAGAACAGGGGTAGGAGCAATCAGCCCCAGCATTTT.

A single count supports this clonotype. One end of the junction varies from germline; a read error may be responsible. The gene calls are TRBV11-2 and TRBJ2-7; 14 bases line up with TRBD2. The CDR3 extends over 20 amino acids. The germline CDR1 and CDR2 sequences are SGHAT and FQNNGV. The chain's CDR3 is CASSAISRLAGGQKRYEQYF. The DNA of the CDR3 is TGTGCCAGCAGCGCCATTTCTCGACTAGCGGGAGGGCAGAAACGCTACGAACAGTACTTC.

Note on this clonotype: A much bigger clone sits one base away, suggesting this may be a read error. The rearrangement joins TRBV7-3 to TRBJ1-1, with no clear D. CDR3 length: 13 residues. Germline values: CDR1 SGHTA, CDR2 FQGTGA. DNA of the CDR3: TGTGTCAGCAGCTTATCCTCGAACACTGAAGCTTTCTTT. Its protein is CVSSLSSNTEAFF.

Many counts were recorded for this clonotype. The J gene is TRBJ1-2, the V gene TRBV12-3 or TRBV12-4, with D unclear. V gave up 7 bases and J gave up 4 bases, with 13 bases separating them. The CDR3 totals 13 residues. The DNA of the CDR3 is TGTGCCAGCACCCCGGTGGGGAGCTATGGCTACACCTTC. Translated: CASTPVGSYGYTF.

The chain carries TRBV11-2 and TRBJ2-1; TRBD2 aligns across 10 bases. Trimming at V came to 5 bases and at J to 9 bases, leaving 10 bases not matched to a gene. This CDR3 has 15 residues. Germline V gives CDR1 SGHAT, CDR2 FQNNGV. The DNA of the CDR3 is TGTGCCAGCAGCCCCCAGCGGGAGGGATTGGGTGAGCAGTTCTTC. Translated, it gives CASSPQREGLGEQFF.

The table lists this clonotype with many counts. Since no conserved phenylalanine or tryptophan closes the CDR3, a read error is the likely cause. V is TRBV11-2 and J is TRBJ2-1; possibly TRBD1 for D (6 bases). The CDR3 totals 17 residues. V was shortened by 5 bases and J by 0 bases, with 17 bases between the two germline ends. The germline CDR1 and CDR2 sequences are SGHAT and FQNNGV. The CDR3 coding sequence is TGTGCCAGCAGCCCCCAAAGAAGGGGGAGCTCCTACAATGAGCAGTTCTCC. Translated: CASSPQRRGSSYNEQFS.

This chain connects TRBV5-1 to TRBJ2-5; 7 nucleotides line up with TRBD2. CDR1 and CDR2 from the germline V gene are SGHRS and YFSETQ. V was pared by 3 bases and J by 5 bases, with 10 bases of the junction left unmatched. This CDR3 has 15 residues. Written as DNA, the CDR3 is TGCGCCAGCAGCTCGACTAGCAGGAGTGTGGAGACCCAGTACTTC. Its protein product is CASSSTSRSVETQYF.

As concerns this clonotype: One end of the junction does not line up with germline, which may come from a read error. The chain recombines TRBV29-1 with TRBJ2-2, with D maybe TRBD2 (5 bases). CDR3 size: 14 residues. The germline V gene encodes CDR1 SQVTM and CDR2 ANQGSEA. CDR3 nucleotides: TGTAGCGTTGTGTCCAGCGCCAACATCGGGGAGCTGTTTTTT. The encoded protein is CSVVSSANIGELFF.

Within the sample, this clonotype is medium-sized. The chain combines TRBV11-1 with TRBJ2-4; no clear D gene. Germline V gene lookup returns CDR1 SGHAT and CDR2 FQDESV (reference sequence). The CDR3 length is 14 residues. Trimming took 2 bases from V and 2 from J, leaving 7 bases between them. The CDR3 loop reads CASSLPGTKNIQYF. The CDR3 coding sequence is TGTGCCAGCAGCTTACCAGGAACCAAAAACATTCAGTACTTC.

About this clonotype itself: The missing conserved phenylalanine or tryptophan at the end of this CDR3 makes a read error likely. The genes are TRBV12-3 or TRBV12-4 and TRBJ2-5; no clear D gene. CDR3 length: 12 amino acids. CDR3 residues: CASRNNQETQYL. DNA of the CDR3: TGTGCCAGCAGAAACAACCAGGAGACCCAGTACCTC.

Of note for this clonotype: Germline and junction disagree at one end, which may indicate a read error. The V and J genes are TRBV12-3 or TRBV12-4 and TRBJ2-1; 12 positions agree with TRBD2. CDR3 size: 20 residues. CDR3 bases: TGTGCTAGCAGTTTAAAATGGAGGCTAGCGGGAGGGGAAGTTGGGAAGGAGCAGTTCTTC. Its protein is CASSLKWRLAGGEVGKEQFF.

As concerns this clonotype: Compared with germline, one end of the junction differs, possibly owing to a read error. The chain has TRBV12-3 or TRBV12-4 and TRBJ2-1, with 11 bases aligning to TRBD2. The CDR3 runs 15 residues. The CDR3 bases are TGTGCCAGCAGGCAGGGACTAGCGGCCTACAAAGAGCACTTCTTC. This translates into CASRQGLAAYKEHFF.

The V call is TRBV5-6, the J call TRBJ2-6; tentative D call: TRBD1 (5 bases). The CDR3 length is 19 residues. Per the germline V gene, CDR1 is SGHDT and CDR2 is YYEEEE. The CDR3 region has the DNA TGTGTCGGCAGCTTGGTGGTCACAGGCATACGATCTGGGGCCAACGTCCTGACTTTC. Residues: CVGSLVVTGIRSGANVLTF.

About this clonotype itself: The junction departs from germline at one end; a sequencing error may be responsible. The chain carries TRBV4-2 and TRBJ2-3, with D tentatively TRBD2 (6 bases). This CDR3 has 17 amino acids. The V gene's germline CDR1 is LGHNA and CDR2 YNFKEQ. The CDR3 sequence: CASSHYGDSQRGDTQYF. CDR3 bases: TGCGCCAGCAGCCACTATGGGGACTCCCAAAGAGGTGATACGCAGTATTTT.